This TCR beta chain was retrieved from a study of T cell clonality in common variable immunodeficiency. General observations from the study: Reportedly, TCR beta sequences from common variable immunodeficiency showed fewer deletions and N-nucleotide insertions.

This clone was observed at least ten times. The target antigen is unknown. The CDR3 end falls 3 residues outside the read, so it is completed with the germline J gene. Control and CVID samples contributed equal amounts of genomic DNA. Clones were read by immunoSEQ multiplex PCR, and TCRdb kept only the in-frame ones, dropping some. The sample is made up of 50,000 to 70,000 clones, none counted only once. The germline V gene has CDR1 KGHSH and CDR2 LQKENI. The V and J ends lost 5 bases and 3 bases, in that order; junction bases with no gene match: 6. CDR3 length: 15 amino acids. The rearrangement joins TRBV18 to TRBJ2-7; 11 positions agree with TRBD1. The sequence was obtained from a person aged 18 to 75 in good health. Sequenced sample: peripheral blood mononuclear cells. The sequenced part of the CDR3 DNA is TGTGCCAGCTCAAGGGGGACAGGGGGTCTCTACGAG. Protein sequence: CASSRGTGGLYE. The whole CDR3 protein is CASSRGTGGLYEQYF.